Listed below are T cell receptor beta chains from one sample, sequenced in a study of T cell repertoires in cytomegalovirus infection. TCRdb passed the reads through MiXCR, listing each CDR3 protein once. The sample includes almost 500,000 distinct CDR3 sequences, roughly 10% of them seen just once. The sequenced sample consisted of PBMCs. The receptors were gathered from a human donor in good health (CMV status not recorded). Some clones in this sample may be carry-over from other donors' samples. Both conserved end residues are part of each CDR3. D genes are given only for firm matches. Part of the rows lack a size; the others show once, few, many or a class for expanded clones.

clone size	J gene	V gene	D gene	CDR3 length	CDR3 DNA	CDR3 protein
many	TRBJ1-5	TRBV6-1	-	14	TGTGCCAGCAGTGAAGGGGGCCAAAATCAGCCCCAGCATTTT	CASSEGGQNQPQHF
-	TRBJ1-1	TRBV20-1	-	13	TGCAGTGCTCGCCGGGACGGAAACACTGAAGCTTTCTTT	CSARRDGNTEAFF
few	TRBJ2-5	TRBV6-5	TRBD1	15	TGTGCCAGCAGCATCGACAGGGGTCGGAGTGAGACCCAGTACTTC	CASSIDRGRSETQYF
many	TRBJ1-1	TRBV7-3	TRBD1	15	TGTGCCAGCAGCTTAGAAAGGACAGGGATCTCTGAAGCTTTCTTT	CASSLERTGISEAFF
many	TRBJ1-2	TRBV7-8	-	14	TGTGCCAGCAGCTTACTCTCTTTGGGGTATGGCTACACCTTC	CASSLLSLGYGYTF
many	TRBJ1-1	TRBV5-1	-	14	TGCGCCAGCAGCTTTTCGGGGGCGGACACTGAAGCTTTCTTT	CASSFSGADTEAFF
few	TRBJ2-2	TRBV12-3/TRBV12-4	-	17	TGTGCCAGCACCGGAGGGGGGTCTTACTCGAACACCGGGGAGCTGTTTTTT	CASTGGGSYSNTGELFF
many	TRBJ2-3	TRBV4-2	TRBD2	16	TGTGCCAGCAGCCAAGAATGGGCGGGAGGCACAGATACGCAGTATTTT	CASSQEWAGGTDTQYF
few	TRBJ2-1	TRBV29-1	TRBD2	14	TGCAGCGTTCCTCATGGGACTAGACACAATGAGCAGTTCTTC	CSVPHGTRHNEQFF
-	TRBJ2-7	TRBV20-1	TRBD2	14	TGCAGTGCTGGACTAGCGGGGGGGGGGTACGAGCAGTACTTC	CSAGLAGGGYEQYF
few	TRBJ2-4	TRBV9	-	18	TGTGCCAGCAGCGTAGGACTCGTTGGAGATCCAGCCAAAAACATTCAGTACTTC	CASSVGLVGDPAKNIQYF
-	TRBJ2-5	TRBV20-1	-	13	TGCAGTGTCAGCTCACTGATTCAAGAGACCCAGTACTTC	CSVSSLIQETQYF
many	TRBJ2-7	TRBV4-2	TRBD1	15	TGTGCCAGCAGTCCGGACAGGGGGCCCTCCTACGAGCAGTACTTC	CASSPDRGPSYEQYF
-	TRBJ2-7	TRBV28	TRBD1	12	TGTGCCAGCAGTCTCCCAGGGGGAAAACCGTACTTC	CASSLPGGKPYF
-	TRBJ1-2	TRBV19	-	16	TGTGCCAGTAGTATCGGTTTACAGGGAAGTAACTATGGCTACACCTTC	CASSIGLQGSNYGYTF
-	TRBJ2-6	TRBV7-9	-	14	TGTGCCAGCAGCCGGAGCGCTGGGGCCAACGTCCTGACTTTC	CASSRSAGANVLTF
many	TRBJ1-1	TRBV5-6	-	14	TGTGCCAGCAGCCAAGCGACAGTGAACACTGAAGCTTTCTTT	CASSQATVNTEAFF
many	TRBJ1-2	TRBV5-1	TRBD1	14	TGCGCCAGCAGCTTGTCCGGGACAGGGACTGGCTACACCTTC	CASSLSGTGTGYTF
many	TRBJ1-6	TRBV7-3	-	13	TGTGCCAGCAGCTTAAAATTCGGTTCACCCCTCCACTTT	CASSLKFGSPLHF
-	TRBJ1-3	TRBV18	-	15	TGTGCCAGCTCACCACCGATTGGGACTGGAAACACCATATATTTT	CASSPPIGTGNTIYF
many	TRBJ2-2	TRBV7-2	-	15	TGTGCCAGCAGCCGCGAACGTTTGGGGACCGGGGAGCTGTTTTTT	CASSRERLGTGELFF
many	TRBJ2-5	TRBV12-3/TRBV12-4	TRBD1	14	TGTGCCAGCAGTTTCAAGGGGGCTGGGGAGACCCAGTACTTC	CASSFKGAGETQYF
many	TRBJ2-7	TRBV6-1	-	13	TGTGCCAGCAGTATAACAGGGTCGATCGAGCAGTACTTC	CASSITGSIEQYF
many	TRBJ1-1	TRBV15	-	14	TGTGCCACCGGATGGACCAGGGGAGGGACTGAAGCTTTCTTT	CATGWTRGGTEAFF
-	TRBJ2-3	TRBV7-9	-	17	TGTGTCAGCAGCGCCCGCAGAACAGGGATAGTAACAGATACGCAGTATTTT	CVSSARRTGIVTDTQYF
-	TRBJ2-1	TRBV19	-	16	TGTGCCAGTAAACAATCTACTGGGGGAGAAAGGAATGAGCAGTTCTTC	CASKQSTGGERNEQFF
-	TRBJ2-1	TRBV28	TRBD1	11	TGTGCCAGCGCAATAGAGGGGGCTCAGTTCTTC	CASAIEGAQFF
many	TRBJ1-2	TRBV2	-	13	TGTGCCAGCAGTGAAATGGGGGAACGGGGCTACACCTTC	CASSEMGERGYTF
-	TRBJ2-7	TRBV2	-	12	TGTGCCAGCAGGGCCTCAGCCTACGAGCAGTACTTC	CASRASAYEQYF
-	TRBJ2-5	TRBV6-5	TRBD1	14	TGTGCCAGCAGTCCCGGGGACAGCCGAGAGACCCAGTACTTC	CASSPGDSRETQYF
many	TRBJ2-6	TRBV2	-	15	TGTGCCAGCATGGGCTCACGCTCTGGGGCCAACGTCCTGACTTTC	CASMGSRSGANVLTF
-	TRBJ1-1	TRBV20-1	TRBD1	13	TGCAGTGCAATACAGGGGTTGGTCACTGAAGCTTTCTTT	CSAIQGLVTEAFF